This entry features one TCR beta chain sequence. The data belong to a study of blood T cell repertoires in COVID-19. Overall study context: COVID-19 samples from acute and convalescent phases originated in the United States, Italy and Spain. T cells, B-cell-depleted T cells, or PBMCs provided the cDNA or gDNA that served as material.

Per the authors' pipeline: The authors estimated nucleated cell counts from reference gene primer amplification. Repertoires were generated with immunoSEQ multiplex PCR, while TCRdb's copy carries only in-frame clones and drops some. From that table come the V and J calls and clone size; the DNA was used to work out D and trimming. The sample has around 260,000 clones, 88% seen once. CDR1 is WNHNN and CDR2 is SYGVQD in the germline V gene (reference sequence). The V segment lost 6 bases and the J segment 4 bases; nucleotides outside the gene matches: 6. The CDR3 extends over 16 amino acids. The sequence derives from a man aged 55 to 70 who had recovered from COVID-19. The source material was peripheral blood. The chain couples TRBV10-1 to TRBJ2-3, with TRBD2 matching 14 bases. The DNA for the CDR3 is TGCGCCAGCAGCCGACTAGCGGGGGGGCCCTCAGATACGCAGTATTTT. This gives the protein CASSRLAGGPSDTQYF.